This T cell receptor beta chain was found in a study of CD8 T cells in Susac syndrome. Study-level findings and limits: The study admitted that it had a relatively small number of individuals in its TCR sequencing and HLA analysis.

To note about this clonotype: Its specificity is not known.

V was clipped by 5 bases and J by 3 bases; unmatched bases: 4. Germline-derived CDR1 and CDR2 are LGHNA and YNFKEQ. This CDR3 has 15 residues. An amount of RNA that ranged from roughly 0.45 to 1 ug was reverse transcribed with random hexamers. With immunoSEQ multiplex PCR, TCR beta CDR3 was amplified across 54 Vbeta and 13 Jbeta. TCRdb reanalysed the immunoSEQ multiplex PCR reads using MiXCR and keeps one entry per CDR3 protein. The sample shows approximately 160,000 distinct CDR3 sequences, 93% of them seen only once. Negative isolation yielded CD8+ and CD4+ T cells; FACS enriched TEMRA cells. The receptor was derived from a human donor with multiple sclerosis. The chain links TRBV4-2 to TRBJ2-5, with 12 bases that match TRBD2. The sequenced material came from CD4+ T cells from PBMCs. The CDR3 bases are TGTGCCAGCAGCGCTAGCGGGAGGGGAGAAGAGACCCAGTACTTC. Translating gives CASSASGRGEETQYF.